These 29 T cell receptor beta chains originate from one sample sequenced in a study of shared clonotypes between healthy human individuals. The repertoire was sequenced with immunoSEQ multiplex PCR; TCRdb's copy has only in-frame clones and lacks some. The sample consists of hundreds of thousands of clones, about 96% of them appearing once. The sequencing sample was made of naive CD4+ T cells sorted from blood. Stated subset: CD45RA+ positively selected. The receptors derive from a woman in her 30s in good health.

The V call is TRBV5-1, the J call TRBJ1-3; D possibly corresponds to TRBD1 (6 bases). The CDR3 has 14 amino acids. V was cut by 4 bases and J by 1 base, with 9 bases left in between. In germline, CDR1 is SGHRS, CDR2 YFSETQ. CDR3 DNA sequence: TGCGCCAGCAGCCCGGGACAATCTGGAAACACCATATATTTT. This sequence encodes CASSPGQSGNTIYF. The whole variable domain, filled in from reference TRBV5-1 and TRBJ1-3, reads KAGVTQTPRYLIKTRGQQVTLSCSPISGHRSVSWYQQTPGQGLQFLFEYFSETQRNKGNFPGRFSGRQFSNSRSEMNVSTLELGDSALYLCASSPGQSGNTIYFGEGSWLTVV.

The V and J genes are TRBV7-3 and TRBJ2-1, with 11 bases fitting TRBD2. Trimming cost V 5 bases and J 9 bases; bases outside gene matches: 12. Per the germline V gene, CDR1 is SGHTA and CDR2 is FQGTGA. This CDR3 comprises 16 residues. The CDR3 nucleotides read TGTGCCAGCAGCGCCCAAACTAGCGGGAGCGGAGGTGAGCAGTTCTTC. Translating gives CASSAQTSGSGGEQFF.

V and J are TRBV4-1 and TRBJ2-2; D is unclear. The ends were cut back, 4 bases at V and 3 bases at J, with 9 bases in the middle. The CDR3 has 14 amino acids. CDR1 is MGHRA and CDR2 is YSYEKL in the germline V gene. CDR3 DNA: TGCGCCAGCAGCCTCGCGTCAGACACCGGGGAGCTGTTTTTT. It yields the protein CASSLASDTGELFF.

The V and J genes are TRBV14 and TRBJ2-3, with 12 bases lining up with TRBD2. The CDR3 has 16 residues. Germline-derived CDR1 and CDR2 are SGHDN and FVKESK. The junction had 5 bases not matched to a gene; V was cut back by 1 base and J by 6 bases. This chain's CDR3 is CASSQGLAGAHDTQYF. CDR3 in DNA: TGTGCCAGCAGCCAAGGACTAGCGGGGGCCCACGATACGCAGTATTTT. Supplemented by reference TRBV14 and TRBJ2-3, the full variable domain reads EAGVTQFPSHSVIEKGQTVTLRCDPISGHDNLYWYRRVMGKEIKFLLHFVKESKQDESGMPNNRFLAERTGGTYSTLKVQPAELEDSGVYFCASSQGLAGAHDTQYFGPGTRLTVL.

Details on this clone: The identical CDR3 is also encoded by other nucleotide sequences in the sample. The chain joins TRBV5-1 to TRBJ2-3; TRBD2 matches at 12 bases. Germline V gene data show CDR1 as SGHRS and CDR2 as YFSETQ. The CDR3 is made up of 16 amino acids. V was clipped by 4 bases and J by 0 bases; unmatched bases: 3. The CDR3 protein is CASSPGTSGSTDTQYF. CDR3 nucleotides: TGCGCCAGCAGCCCCGGGACTAGCGGGAGCACAGATACGCAGTATTTT.

The chain employs TRBV2 and TRBJ2-1; TRBD1 matches 10 bases. Germline V lookup: CDR1 SNHLY, CDR2 FYNNEI. The CDR3 is 12 amino acids. V was pared by 7 bases and J by 15 bases, with 9 bases of the junction left unmatched. CDR3 sequence (DNA): TGTGCCAGCACCGGAAGGCGGACAGGGGGGTTCTTC. Amino acid sequence: CASTGRRTGGFF.

This clone has a single count. The chain recombines TRBV19 with TRBJ2-7; D is unresolved. Trimming stripped 8 bases from V and 7 bases from J, with 18 bases between. The CDR3 is 13 residues long. Germline V gene data show CDR1 as LNHDA and CDR2 as SQIVND (reference sequence). This CDR3 reads CASRPGPSREQYF. The CDR3 region has the DNA TGTGCCAGTCGCCCGGGTCCCTCTCGGGAGCAGTACTTC.

The chain joins TRBV7-2 to TRBJ1-6, with D possibly being TRBD1 (6 bases). The CDR3 extends over 15 amino acids. CDR1 is SGHTA and CDR2 is FQGNSA in the germline V gene. Trimming took off 7 bases at V and 6 bases at J, with 16 bases between the two ends. The CDR3 loop is CASNGDTTTNSPLHF. The CDR3 DNA follows: TGTGCCAGCAACGGGGACACCACCACTAATTCACCCCTCCACTTT.

V gene TRBV19 combines with J gene TRBJ1-5; the D gene is possibly TRBD1 (6 bases). With 4 bases removed from V and 5 bases from J, the gap between germline ends came to 9 bases. Germline-derived CDR1 and CDR2 are LNHDA and SQIVND (reference sequence). The CDR3 extends over 13 amino acids. CDR3 region: CASSRDTDQPQHF. DNA for the CDR3: TGTGCCAGTAGTAGGGACACCGATCAGCCCCAGCATTTT.

The chain has TRBV11-2 and TRBJ2-7, with 10 bases aligning to TRBD2. The CDR3 runs 17 residues. From germline, CDR1 is SGHAT and CDR2 FQNNGV. V was pared by 3 bases and J by 8 bases, with 16 bases of the junction left unmatched. CDR3 residues: CASSLASGRGDVEQQYF. CDR3 bases: TGTGCCAGCAGCTTGGCTAGCGGGAGAGGGGATGTTGAGCAGCAGTACTTC.

The gene calls are TRBV29-1 and TRBJ2-1; TRBD2 agrees at 7 bases. The CDR3 length is 15 residues. Looked up from germline, CDR1 is SQVTM and CDR2 is ANQGSEA. The V gene end was trimmed by 4 bases and the J gene end by 4 bases; junction bases not matched to a gene: 10. The CDR3 DNA follows: TGCAGCGTTGTTAGGGGAGCCGGGAGGTACAATGAGCAGTTCTTC. It encodes CSVVRGAGRYNEQFF.

The count of this clone is one. The chain uses TRBV30 and TRBJ2-5; 8 bases line up with TRBD2. This CDR3 spans 14 amino acids. J gave up 7 bases and V 2 bases, and 9 bases lay outside the gene matches. Germline-derived CDR1 and CDR2 are GTSNPN and SVGIG (reference sequence). The CDR3 loop is CAWSPFPAGGTQYF. The CDR3 DNA reads TGTGCCTGGAGTCCCTTCCCCGCGGGGGGGACCCAGTACTTC.

J is TRBJ2-7 and V is TRBV5-4; 9 positions agree with TRBD1. Per the germline V gene, CDR1 is SGHNT and CDR2 is YYREEE (reference sequence). This CDR3 is 15 amino acids long. V was pared by 2 bases and J by 2 bases, with 5 bases of the junction left unmatched. This chain's CDR3 is CASSFQGTGTYEQYF. Written as DNA, the CDR3 is TGTGCCAGCAGCTTCCAAGGGACAGGGACCTACGAGCAGTACTTC. The complete variable domain, with remaining parts taken from reference TRBV5-4 and TRBJ2-7, reads ETGVTQSPTHLIKTRGQQVTLRCSSQSGHNTVSWYQQALGQGPQFIFQYYREEENGRGNFPPRFSGLQFPNYSSELNVNALELDDSALYLCASSFQGTGTYEQYFGPGTRLTVT.

The rearrangement links TRBV9 to TRBJ2-1; no clear D gene. The CDR3 has 15 residues. Germline V lookup: CDR1 SGDLS, CDR2 YYNGEE. V was trimmed by 1 base and J by 8 bases, leaving 16 bases between them. CDR3 sequence (DNA): TGTGCCAGCAGCGTACTCAGTGGGCCAGGACATGAGCAGTTCTTC. This translates into CASSVLSGPGHEQFF. The whole variable domain, remainder taken from reference TRBV9 and TRBJ2-1, is DSGVTQTPKHLITATGQRVTLRCSPRSGDLSVYWYQQSLDQGLQFLIQYYNGEERAKGNILERFSAQQFPDLHSELNLSSLELGDSALYFCASSVLSGPGHEQFFGPGTRLTVL.

The chain uses TRBV28 and TRBJ1-4; 8 nucleotides agree with TRBD1. Trimming cost V 5 bases and J 7 bases; bases outside gene matches: 6. CDR1 is MDHEN, CDR2 SYDVKM, per germline. This CDR3 has 14 residues. CDR3 DNA sequence: TGTGCCAGCAGTCACAGGGGGTTGGGTGAAAAACTGTTTTTT. It codes for CASSHRGLGEKLFF.

This chain links TRBV27 with TRBJ2-6; D perhaps matches TRBD1 (6 bases). CDR1 is MNHEY, CDR2 SMNVEV, per germline (reference sequence). V shed 2 bases and J shed 4 bases, with 9 bases lying between them. The length of the CDR3 is 15 residues. CDR3 coding DNA: TGTGCCAGCAGTTTAGGACAGCCCGGGGCCAACGTCCTGACTTTC. Its protein product is CASSLGQPGANVLTF.

The rearrangement uses TRBV6-1 and TRBJ2-5, with D unclear. The CDR3 loop spans 12 amino acids. Per germline, CDR1 MNHNS and CDR2 SASEGT. Trimming cost V 6 bases and J 9 bases, with 14 bases left between them. CDR3 sequence: CASRGKFVPQYF. DNA for the CDR3: TGTGCCAGCAGGGGCAAATTTGTTCCCCAGTACTTC.

The J gene is TRBJ2-7, the V gene TRBV28; D possibly corresponds to TRBD1 (5 bases). The CDR3 is 15 residues long. CDR1 and CDR2 from the germline V gene are MDHEN and SYDVKM. V lost 6 bases and J lost 0, with 15 bases in between. CDR3 nucleotides: TGTGCCAGCAGCCCTCTTGACAGAAGCTCCTACGAGCAGTACTTC. Translated: CASSPLDRSSYEQYF.

The rearrangement links TRBV7-8 to TRBJ2-1; D not resolved. This CDR3 has 13 residues. V lost 3 bases, J lost 5 bases, and 8 bases lay in between. Germline V CDR1 and CDR2: SGHVS, FQNEAQ. CDR3 sequence reads: CASSFSRHNEQFF. The CDR3 coding sequence is TGTGCCAGCAGCTTTTCCAGACACAATGAGCAGTTCTTC.

This clone has more than one count but fewer than ten. CDR3 in DNA: TGTGCCAGCAGCTTAGCTGATCAGCCCCAGCATTTT. This translates into CASSLADQPQHF. The chain couples TRBV13 to TRBJ1-5; no clear D. Germline V gene data show CDR1 as PRHDT and CDR2 as FYEKMQ (reference sequence). Trimming stripped 1 base from V and 5 bases from J, with 3 bases between. CDR3 length equals 12 residues. The full variable domain, rest sourced from reference TRBV13 and TRBJ1-5, is AAGVIQSPRHLIKEKRETATLKCYPIPRHDTVYWYQQGPGQDPQFLISFYEKMQSDKGSIPDRFSAQQFSDYHSELNMSSLELGDSALYFCASSLADQPQHFGDGTRLSIL.

The CDR3 coding sequence is TGTGCCAGTAGTAGGGCCGGGACAGGGAACCAGAACCAGTTCTTC. Its translation is CASSRAGTGNQNQFF. This chain joins TRBV19 and TRBJ2-1; 9 positions match TRBD1. V gave up 4 bases and J gave up 13 bases; unmatched junction bases: 14. The CDR3 length is 15 residues. Germline V lookup: CDR1 LNHDA, CDR2 SQIVND (reference sequence).

The chain uses TRBV6-1 and TRBJ1-1; the D gene is possibly TRBD1 (6 bases). The ends were cut back, 3 bases at V and 4 bases at J, with 12 bases in the middle. CDR1 is MNHNS, CDR2 SASEGT, per germline. This CDR3 region has 14 residues. This CDR3 reads CASSEGRGGTEAFF. CDR3 in DNA: TGTGCCAGCAGTGAGGGCAGGGGAGGCACTGAAGCTTTCTTT.

The chain uses TRBV5-4 and TRBJ2-7, with 9 bases that match TRBD2. J lost 2 bases, V lost 0 bases, and 0 bases had no gene match. Germline CDR1 SGHNT, CDR2 YYREEE (reference sequence). This CDR3 spans 14 amino acids. This CDR3 is CASSLASGTYEQYF. CDR3 in DNA: TGTGCCAGCAGCTTGGCTAGCGGGACCTACGAGCAGTACTTC.

The chain links TRBV5-1 to TRBJ2-1; TRBD2 matches at 13 bases. This CDR3 spans 14 amino acids. The ends lost 6 bases at V and 8 bases at J; junction bases unmatched: 5. CDR1 is SGHRS and CDR2 is YFSETQ in the germline V gene. CDR3 sequence reads: CASKGLAGLDEQFF. CDR3 sequence (DNA): TGCGCCAGCAAGGGACTAGCGGGGCTGGATGAGCAGTTCTTC.

The chain uses TRBV9 and TRBJ1-1; the D gene is possibly TRBD1 (6 bases). V lost 0 bases to trimming and J lost 1 base, with 19 bases between them. CDR3 length equals 18 residues. The germline V gene encodes CDR1 SGDLS and CDR2 YYNGEE. As DNA, the CDR3 is TGTGCCAGCAGCGTAGCATTCGGGGGCGCGGGGGCGAACACTGAAGCTTTCTTT. Amino acids: CASSVAFGGAGANTEAFF.

The chain couples TRBV28 to TRBJ2-1, with TRBD2 matching 9 bases. This CDR3 spans 16 amino acids. The V and J ends lost 4 bases and 0 bases, in that order; junction bases with no gene match: 4. The germline V gene encodes CDR1 MDHEN and CDR2 SYDVKM. CDR3 loop: CASSSTLAGSYNEQFF. CDR3 sequence (DNA): TGTGCCAGCAGTTCAACACTAGCGGGCTCCTACAATGAGCAGTTCTTC.

This clone appeared once. The chain employs TRBV19 and TRBJ2-7; D is unresolved. Germline loops: CDR1 LNHDA, CDR2 SQIVND (reference sequence). The length of the CDR3 is 15 residues. V gave up 3 bases and J gave up 5 bases, with 17 bases separating them. CDR3 loop: CASSIFLGRSDEQYF. CDR3 nucleotide sequence: TGTGCCAGTAGTATCTTCCTTGGGCGTTCTGACGAGCAGTACTTC. The variable domain in full, with the rest retrieved from reference TRBV19 and TRBJ2-7, is DGGITQSPKYLFRKEGQNVTLSCEQNLNHDAMYWYRQDPGQGLRLIYYSQIVNDFQKGDIAEGYSVSREKKESFPLTVTSAQKNPTAFYLCASSIFLGRSDEQYFGPGTRLTVT.

The chain employs TRBV6-6 and TRBJ2-2, with D tentatively TRBD1 (6 bases). Germline CDR1 reads MNHNY; CDR2 reads SVGAGI (reference sequence). The CDR3 runs 15 residues. Trimming shortened V by 4 bases and J by 0 bases, and 9 bases separated the two germline ends. The DNA of the CDR3 is TGTGCCAGCAGTTTACAGGGTCCGAACACCGGGGAGCTGTTTTTT. It specifies CASSLQGPNTGELFF.

The chain links TRBV29-1 to TRBJ2-4, with 8 bases fitting TRBD2. V was pared by 7 bases and J by 1 base, with 6 bases of the junction left unmatched. This CDR3 region has 14 residues. Germline CDR1 is SQVTM and CDR2 is ANQGSEA. The CDR3 DNA is TGCAGCGCCAGACTAGCGTGGGCCAAAAACATTCAGTACTTC. Translating it yields CSARLAWAKNIQYF.